These 20 T cell receptor beta chains were sequenced from one sample in a study of T cell repertoires in ileal Crohn's disease. Regarding time point: neoterminal ileum biopsy at postoperative endoscopy, about 6 months after surgery. Sequencing used immunoSEQ multiplex PCR; TCRdb keeps in-frame clones, though not all of them. The sample records about 13,000 clones, roughly 80% being singletons. Sequenced: ileal tissue. These receptors came from an adult with Crohn's disease.

This chain joins TRBV19 and TRBJ1-5; tentative D call: TRBD1 (5 bases). V was trimmed by 3 bases and J by 5 bases, leaving 14 bases between them. CDR1 and CDR2 from the germline V gene are LNHDA and SQIVND (reference sequence). The CDR3 is 15 amino acids. CDR3 amino acids: CASSIGGGFHQPQHF. CDR3 in DNA: TGTGCCAGTAGTATCGGGGGTGGATTTCATCAGCCCCAGCATTTT.

The DNA for the CDR3 is TGTGCCTCGGGCAGGGATAGTTCCTACGAGCAGTACTTC. Translation: CASGRDSSYEQYF. The V gene is TRBV27, the J gene TRBJ2-7, with a weak D call TRBD1 (5 bases). The CDR3 has 13 amino acids. Germline V gene sequence: CDR1 MNHEY, CDR2 SMNVEV (reference sequence). Between the trimmed V and J ends, which lost 11 bases and 1 base, there was a span of 15 bases.

The rearrangement links TRBV4-1 to TRBJ2-5; a possible D gene is TRBD1 (5 bases). The germline V and J ends were trimmed by 0 bases and 7 bases, with 15 bases remaining between them. The CDR3 loop spans 15 amino acids. Germline loops: CDR1 MGHRA, CDR2 YSYEKL. The CDR3 DNA follows: TGCGCCAGCAGCCAAGAAGGGGTCCGTTCAGGGACCCAGTACTTC. This translates into CASSQEGVRSGTQYF.

The chain joins TRBV9 to TRBJ2-3; D is uncertain. The CDR3 is made up of 13 amino acids. V was cut by 2 bases and J by 8 bases, with 12 bases left in between. Looked up from germline, CDR1 is SGDLS and CDR2 is YYNGEE. This CDR3 is CASSVDSHSTQYF. The CDR3 bases are TGTGCCAGCAGCGTCGACTCTCACTCTACGCAGTATTTT.

This sequence joins TRBV7-3 and TRBJ2-2; 7 nucleotides match TRBD2. The CDR3 runs to 15 residues. From germline, CDR1 is SGHTA and CDR2 FQGTGA. With 4 bases clipped from V and 1 base from J, the junction kept 3 bases outside the gene matches. CDR3 coding DNA: TGTGCCAGCAGCTCCTCGGGGGGGAACACCGGGGAGCTGTTTTTT. Translated: CASSSSGGNTGELFF.

Of note for this clone: A much larger clonotype is one base distant, so this may be a read error. This sample includes further DNA sequences coding for the same CDR3. V is TRBV27 and J is TRBJ2-5; TRBD2 matches at 8 bases. The CDR3 is made up of 17 amino acids. CDR1 and CDR2 (germline): MNHEY, SMNVEV (reference sequence). Unmatched junction bases numbered 12, after V lost 6 bases and J lost 0 bases. The CDR3 loop is CASSPFPSGGYQETQYF. Written as DNA, the CDR3 is TGTGCCAGCAGCCCATTCCCCAGCGGGGGATACCAAGAGACCCAGTACTTC.

The chain combines TRBV18 with TRBJ2-1, with TRBD1 as a possible D gene (6 bases). V was shortened by 3 bases and J by 0 bases, with 24 bases between the two germline ends. Germline V gene lookup returns CDR1 KGHSH and CDR2 LQKENI. The CDR3 covers 20 residues. The CDR3 reads CASSPDFGQSTQSSYNEQFF. The CDR3 DNA is TGTGCCAGCTCACCGGACTTTGGACAGTCAACCCAGAGCTCCTACAATGAGCAGTTCTTC.

This clone appeared a single time. Written as DNA, the CDR3 is TGTGCCAGTAACGACGTAGGACAGGTCTATGGCTACACCTTC. Translated: CASNDVGQVYGYTF. V usage is TRBV19 and J usage is TRBJ1-2; 7 bases are shared with TRBD1. The CDR3 loop spans 14 amino acids. Germline V lookup: CDR1 LNHDA, CDR2 SQIVND (reference sequence). V dropped 7 bases and J dropped 4; count of bases not matched to a gene: 9.

The count of this clone is one. The chain couples TRBV2 to TRBJ1-3; weak D call: TRBD1 (5 bases). The germline gives CDR1 SNHLY, CDR2 FYNNEI. The CDR3 is made up of 15 amino acids. The germline V and J ends were trimmed by 3 bases and 1 base, with 10 bases remaining between them. The CDR3 region is CASSETAISGNTIYF. The CDR3 nucleotides read TGTGCCAGCAGTGAGACAGCCATTTCTGGAAACACCATATATTTT.

The chain is built from TRBV19 and TRBJ2-7; 7 bases line up with TRBD2. CDR3 size: 15 residues. V shed 4 bases and J 1 base; nucleotides not matched to a gene: 7. CDR1 and CDR2 from the germline V gene are LNHDA and SQIVND (reference sequence). Here the CDR3 DNA reads TGTGCCAGTAGTACCAGCCCCGGGGGGTCCTACGAGCAGTACTTC. As protein: CASSTSPGGSYEQYF.

This clone was seen more than once but under ten times. DNA of the CDR3: TGCGCCAGCAGCCGGGAGATACGGGACAGGGTTAACACCATATATTTT. This codes for CASSREIRDRVNTIYF. The chain links TRBV5-1 to TRBJ1-3, with 9 nucleotides matching TRBD1. The CDR3 is 16 residues long. Germline loops: CDR1 SGHRS, CDR2 YFSETQ. V lost 4 bases and J lost 7; bases outside the gene matches: 12.

The chain carries TRBV28 and TRBJ2-7; tentative D call: TRBD2 (5 bases). V was clipped by 0 bases and J by 0 bases, with 9 bases between them. The CDR3 length is 15 residues. Germline assignment: CDR1 MDHEN and CDR2 SYDVKM. Here the CDR3 reads CASSLWGDISYEQYF. CDR3 sequence (DNA): TGTGCCAGCAGTTTATGGGGAGACATCTCCTACGAGCAGTACTTC. Based on the CDR3 plus reference TRBV28 and TRBJ2-7, the full variable domain is DVKVTQSSRYLVKRTGEKVFLECVQDMDHENMFWYRQDPGLGLRLIYFSYDVKMKEKGDIPEGYSVSREKKERFSLILESASTNQTSMYLCASSLWGDISYEQYFGPGTRLTVT.

The J gene is TRBJ1-2, the V gene TRBV5-3; 11 bases are shared with TRBD1. TRBV5-3 is an open reading frame, and its role is uncertain. V lost 3 bases to trimming and J lost 6 bases; unmatched junction nucleotides: 7. The CDR3 is made up of 15 amino acids. CDR3 DNA sequence: TGTGCCAGAAGCTGGACTGGACAGGGGGCGCATGGCTACACCTTC. It yields the protein CARSWTGQGAHGYTF.

V gene TRBV7-2 combines with J gene TRBJ2-5, with TRBD2 identical over 9 bases. Germline loops: CDR1 SGHTA, CDR2 FQGNSA. J lost 5 bases, V lost 8 bases, and 9 bases had no gene match. The CDR3 spans 14 residues. The CDR3 loop is CASGGGGAGETQYF. DNA of the CDR3: TGTGCCAGCGGAGGCGGGGGGGCCGGGGAGACCCAGTACTTC. The full variable domain, completed using reference TRBV7-2 and TRBJ2-5, is GAGVSQSPSNKVTEKGKDVELRCDPISGHTALYWYRQSLGQGLEFLIYFQGNSAPDKSGLPSDRFSAERTGGSVSTLTIQRTQQEDSAVYLCASGGGGAGETQYFGPGTRLLVL.

CDR3 DNA: TGTGCCAGCAGTCAACAAAGGAACACTGAAGCTTTCTTT. Translating gives CASSQQRNTEAFF. This chain uses TRBV7-3 with TRBJ1-1; D is unresolved. The CDR3 runs to 13 residues. Germline values: CDR1 SGHTA, CDR2 FQGTGA. Deletions cut 6 bases from V and 1 base from J, with 9 bases between.

Written as DNA, the CDR3 is TGTGCCAGCAGCTTGGAAAACAGGGGGCTAGGAGGCTACACCTTC. It codes for CASSLENRGLGGYTF. This chain connects TRBV5-8 to TRBJ1-2; TRBD1 matches at 9 bases. The germline CDR1 and CDR2 sequences are SGHTS and YDEGEE. The length of the CDR3 is 15 residues. The V segment lost 0 bases and the J segment 8 bases; nucleotides outside the gene matches: 8. The variable domain in full, with the rest retrieved from reference TRBV5-8 and TRBJ1-2, is EAGVTQSPTHLIKTRGQQATLRCSPISGHTSVYWYQQALGLGLQFLLWYDEGEERNRGNFPPRFSGRQFPNYSSELNVNALELEDSALYLCASSLENRGLGGYTFGSGTRLTVV.

The chain recombines TRBV6-4 with TRBJ2-2, with D possibly matching TRBD1 (6 bases). V shed 6 bases and J shed 2 bases, with 10 bases lying between them. CDR3 length: 14 amino acids. Germline CDR1 and CDR2: MRHNA and SNTAGT. Here the CDR3 reads CASSYRANTGELFF. The CDR3, as DNA: TGTGCCAGCAGCTACAGGGCCAACACCGGGGAGCTGTTTTTT.

The CDR3 coding sequence is TGTGCCAGCTGGGCCTCCTACAATGAGCAGTTCTTC. Encoded protein: CASWASYNEQFF. This chain links TRBV6-5 with TRBJ2-1; unclear D gene. Germline V gene sequence: CDR1 MNHEY, CDR2 SVGAGI. V gave up 8 bases and J gave up 0 bases, with 5 bases separating them. The CDR3 runs to 12 residues.

The chain employs TRBV5-1 and TRBJ1-2; 8 positions agree with TRBD1. CDR1 is SGHRS and CDR2 is YFSETQ in the germline V gene. V lost 3 bases to trimming and J lost 8 bases; unmatched junction nucleotides: 12. CDR3 length equals 15 residues. The CDR3 DNA sequence: TGCGCCAGCAGCTGGACCGGACAGGGTGGAAACGGCTACACCTTC. Amino acids: CASSWTGQGGNGYTF.

The rearrangement joins TRBV9 to TRBJ2-5; 9 nucleotides align to TRBD2. Trimming cost V 0 bases and J 1 base; bases outside gene matches: 4. The CDR3 consists of 16 residues. The germline V gene encodes CDR1 SGDLS and CDR2 YYNGEE. The CDR3 region is CASSVDSSGVQETQYF. The CDR3 DNA is TGTGCCAGCAGCGTAGACTCTAGCGGGGTCCAAGAGACCCAGTACTTC.